This T cell receptor (beta chain) is drawn from a study of graft-versus-host responses after intestinal transplantation. Background on the study: Among the recipients, all got anti-thymocyte globulin induction and then tacrolimus and steroids for around 3 years.

Regarding the study as a whole: Early post-transplant falls in HvG clones accompanied the peak levels of circulating GvH clones.

TCRdb's copy holds only in-frame clones and misses some; the assay was immunoSEQ multiplex PCR. This table has 90,000 to 150,000 clones, 90% to 95% appearing once. V lost 0 bases, J lost 1 base, and 11 bases lay in between. CDR1 is SGHRS, CDR2 YFSETQ, per germline. The CDR3 contains 16 residues. For this clone: Its antigen is not identified.

The material sequenced was unstimulated CD4+ T cells sorted from spleen or lymph node cells, taken before intestinal transplant. The J gene is TRBJ2-1, the V gene TRBV5-1; possible D gene TRBD1, 6 bases. The sequence came from a human donor who received an intestinal transplant. Written as DNA, the CDR3 is TGCGCCAGCAGCTTGGATCGACAGGCATCCTACAATGAGCAGTTCTTC. This gives the protein CASSLDRQASYNEQFF.